The T cell receptor (beta chain) under discussion was sequenced for a study of blood T cell repertoires in COVID-19. The overall study: PBMCs, B-cell-depleted T cells, or T cells were the source of the cDNA or gDNA that made up the material.

Repertoires were generated with immunoSEQ multiplex PCR, while TCRdb's copy carries only in-frame clones and drops some. The table shows a few hundred thousand clones, with roughly 87% occurring only once. This CDR3 has 14 amino acids. CDR1 and CDR2 (germline): KGHSY, FQNENV. V shed 4 bases, J shed 9 bases, and the junction held 8 bases outside the gene matches. Assignments of participants to cohorts depended upon their own reported clinical history. Two consecutive negative NP/OP PCR tests, clearance, or resolved symptoms defined Cohort 3 recovery. Sequencing was carried out using PBMCs or T cells enriched from blood (not recorded which). The chain joins TRBV16 to TRBJ2-4, with 8 bases lining up with TRBD2. The sequence derives from a woman in her 50s who had recovered from COVID-19. CDR3 in amino acids: CASSPQRGKGIQYF. The CDR3 nucleotides are TGTGCCAGCAGCCCCCAGCGGGGGAAGGGCATTCAGTACTTC. Drawing the rest from reference TRBV16 and TRBJ2-4, the complete variable domain is GEEVAQTPKHLVRGEGQKAKLYCAPIKGHSYVFWYQQVLKNEFKFLISFQNENVFDETGMPKERFSAKCLPNSPCSLEIQATKLEDSAVYFCASSPQRGKGIQYFGAGTRLSVL.